The rows below give T cell receptor beta chains drawn from one sample of a study of cytomegalovirus exposure and HLA in healthy donors. Sequenced by immunoSEQ multiplex PCR; TCRdb stores in-frame clones only, minus some. Of over 150,000 clones in the sample, around three quarters were seen once. The material sequenced was PBMCs. The receptor source for this set is a woman younger than 35 in good health and CMV-seronegative. CDR3s include the opening cysteine and the closing phenylalanine or tryptophan. A clone size is listed for some rows: how often the clone was seen (once, few, many), or a class if it is expanded.

v_call	cdr3_length	j_call	clone_size	cdr3_aa
TRBV7-9	14	TRBJ1-1	NA	CASSRQGRLTEAFF
TRBV7-9	14	TRBJ1-1	NA	CASSLRQGNTEAFF
TRBV2	14	TRBJ2-7	NA	CASGQQGFPYEQYF
TRBV15	16	TRBJ2-1	NA	CATSRAGGSSYNEQFF
TRBV27	14	NA	NA	CASSLDPNSYEQYF
TRBV15	14	TRBJ1-4	NA	CATSKITTNEKLFF
TRBV6-5	16	TRBJ1-6	NA	CASSYLIGGGDSPLHF
TRBV7-9	14	TRBJ1-6	few	CASSFGNSGSPLHF
TRBV4-2	18	TRBJ2-5	NA	CASSPRGSGGLRQETQYF
TRBV5-1	15	TRBJ2-7	NA	CASSLPGVRSHEQYF
TRBV2	15	TRBJ1-1	NA	CASPGQEATNTEAFF
TRBV2	15	TRBJ2-3	NA	CASKLVTSGGDTQYF
TRBV6-1	17	NA	NA	CASSEEFYGGGFYEQYF
TRBV28	18	TRBJ1-5	NA	CASSFWGGPKKGNQPQHF
TRBV15	14	TRBJ2-1	NA	CATQGSGRTNEQFF
TRBV4-1	15	TRBJ1-3	few	CASSQGESSGNTIYF
TRBV29-1	13	TRBJ1-5	once	CSAQQGTGQPQHF
TRBV4-1	14	NA	NA	CASSQDQGNYEQYF
TRBV5-1	15	TRBJ1-1	NA	CASSRRQGAGTEAFF
TRBV6-5	13	TRBJ2-7	few	CASIPKGAGEQYF
TRBV19	14	TRBJ2-3	few	CASSISGSTDTQYF
TRBV2	15	TRBJ2-7	NA	CASSEEAGGPYEQYF
TRBV5-1	18	TRBJ2-6	NA	CASSLVSFVNSGANVLTF
TRBV9	14	TRBJ1-1	NA	CASSVSGLDTEAFF
TRBV28	13	TRBJ2-7	NA	CASRKGRDYEQYF
TRBV27	14	TRBJ1-5	NA	CASSQTGMDQPQHF
TRBV7-6	15	TRBJ2-7	NA	CASSLERTTSYEQYF
TRBV30	11	TRBJ2-1	NA	CAWTSGNEQFF
TRBV18	18	TRBJ1-2	NA	CASSPSTMTLKANYGYTF
TRBV5-4	15	TRBJ2-5	NA	CASSLGGQGQETQYF
TRBV27	15	TRBJ2-1	once	CASSLTGSSYNEQFF
TRBV5-1	16	TRBJ2-5	NA	CASSGGSAAYQETQYF
TRBV29-1	13	TRBJ1-4	NA	CSVVRADNEKLFF
TRBV7-3	13	TRBJ1-1	NA	CASSPQGNTEAFF
TRBV4-2	17	TRBJ2-3	once	CASSQDSAGGTTDTQYF
TRBV9	13	TRBJ2-1	NA	CASSVEGSGEQFF
TRBV4-1	16	TRBJ2-7	once	CASSQGTSGPRYEQYF
TRBV4-2	16	NA	NA	CASSQEPAGGGYEQYF
TRBV5-8	15	TRBJ1-5	few	CASRAYGTGGQPQHF
TRBV5-1	15	TRBJ2-7	NA	CASTWGGAISYEQYF
TRBV4-2	19	TRBJ2-7	NA	CASSQAPGLAGGKTYEQYF
TRBV28	13	TRBJ1-1	once	CASRFSGGTEAFF
TRBV5-1	14	TRBJ2-1	NA	CASSLRQGANEQFF
TRBV28	16	TRBJ1-5	few	CASRLTGAYSNQPQHF
TRBV27	14	TRBJ2-7	once	CATQASGGAFEQYF
TRBV9	14	TRBJ1-5	few	CASSVGDTQWPQHF
TRBV28	15	TRBJ2-7	NA	CASSLFGASMDEQYF
TRBV27	19	TRBJ1-6	NA	CASRTLGDTLGSYNSPLHF